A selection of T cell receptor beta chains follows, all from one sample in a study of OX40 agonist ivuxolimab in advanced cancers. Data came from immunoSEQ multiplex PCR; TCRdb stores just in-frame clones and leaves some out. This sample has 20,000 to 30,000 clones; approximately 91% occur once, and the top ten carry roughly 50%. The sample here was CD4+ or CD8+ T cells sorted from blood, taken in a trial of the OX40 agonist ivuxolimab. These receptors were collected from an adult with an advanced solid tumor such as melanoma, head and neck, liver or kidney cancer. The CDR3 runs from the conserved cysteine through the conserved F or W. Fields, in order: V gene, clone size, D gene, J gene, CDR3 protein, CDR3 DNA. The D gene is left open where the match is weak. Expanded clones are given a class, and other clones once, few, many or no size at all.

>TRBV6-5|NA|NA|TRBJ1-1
CASLGLPNTEAFF
TGTGCCAGTTTGGGGCTTCCGAACACTGAAGCTTTCTTT
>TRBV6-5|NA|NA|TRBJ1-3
CASSLTGSGNTIYF
TGTGCCAGCAGTCTGACCGGCTCTGGAAACACCATATATTTT
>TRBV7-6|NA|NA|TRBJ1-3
CASTAGSSSGNTIYF
TGTGCCAGCACCGCCGGCAGCAGCTCTGGAAACACCATATATTTT
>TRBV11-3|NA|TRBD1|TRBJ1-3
CASSLDEGQRESSGNTIYF
TGTGCCAGCAGCTTAGATGAGGGACAGAGAGAATCCTCTGGAAACACCATATATTTT
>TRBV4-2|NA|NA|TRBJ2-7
CASSQDLGQGISYEQYF
TGTGCCAGCAGCCAAGACCTGGGGCAGGGTATCTCCTACGAGCAGTACTTC
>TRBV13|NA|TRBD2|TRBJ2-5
CASSLGGRETQYF
TGTGCCAGCAGCTTGGGCGGGAGGGAGACCCAGTACTTC
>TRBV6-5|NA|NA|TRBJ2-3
CASSSWGETDTQYF
TGTGCCAGCAGTTCTTGGGGAGAGACAGATACGCAGTATTTT
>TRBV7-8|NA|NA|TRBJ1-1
CASSSIMGDTEAFF
TGTGCCAGCAGCTCGATTATGGGAGACACTGAAGCTTTCTTT
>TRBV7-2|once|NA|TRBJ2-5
CASSKVWETQYF
TGTGCCAGCAGCAAAGTATGGGAGACCCAGTACTTC
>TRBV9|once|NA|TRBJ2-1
CASSVWGRSEQFF
TGTGCCAGCAGCGTTTGGGGCCGTAGTGAGCAGTTCTTC
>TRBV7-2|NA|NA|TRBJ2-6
CASSSPGGANVLTF
TGTGCCAGCAGCTCGCCGGGTGGGGCCAACGTCCTGACTTTC
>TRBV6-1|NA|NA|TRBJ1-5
CASRGTYSNQPQHF
TGTGCCAGCAGGGGGACATATAGCAATCAGCCCCAGCATTTT
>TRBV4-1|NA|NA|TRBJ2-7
CASSPPTGIYEQYF
TGCGCCAGCAGCCCTCCGACGGGAATCTACGAGCAGTACTTC
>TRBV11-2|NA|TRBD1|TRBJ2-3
CASSPPGTGLTDTQYF
TGTGCCAGCAGCCCACCCGGGACAGGCCTCACAGATACGCAGTATTTT
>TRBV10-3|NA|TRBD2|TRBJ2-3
CAISPGLAGGPGDTQYF
TGTGCCATCAGTCCGGGACTAGCGGGAGGGCCGGGAGATACGCAGTATTTT
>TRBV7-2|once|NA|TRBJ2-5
CASSLGRDYQETQYF
TGTGCCAGCAGCTTAGGTCGGGATTACCAAGAGACCCAGTACTTC
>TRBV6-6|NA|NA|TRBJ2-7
CASSSSPHEQYF
TGTGCCAGCAGTTCCTCGCCGCACGAGCAGTACTTC
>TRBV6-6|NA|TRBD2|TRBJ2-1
CAGGLAGGQGPMGQFF
TGTGCCGGAGGACTAGCGGGAGGGCAAGGCCCTATGGGGCAGTTCTTC
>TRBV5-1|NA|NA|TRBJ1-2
CASSLRRGELRYGYTF
TGCGCCAGCAGCCTGCGTCGGGGTGAGCTTAGGTATGGCTACACCTTC
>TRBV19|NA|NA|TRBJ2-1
CASGPVKGPYNEQFF
TGTGCCAGTGGACCGGTAAAGGGACCCTACAATGAGCAGTTCTTC
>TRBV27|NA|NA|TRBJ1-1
CASSPAGKSTEAFF
TGTGCCAGCAGTCCCGCAGGGAAGAGCACTGAAGCTTTCTTT
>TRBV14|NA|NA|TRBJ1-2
CASSSRDFVGYGYTF
TGTGCCAGCAGCTCCCGGGACTTTGTTGGCTATGGCTACACCTTC
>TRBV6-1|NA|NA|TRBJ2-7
CASRTRSNYEQYF
TGTGCCAGCAGAACTAGATCAAACTACGAGCAGTACTTC
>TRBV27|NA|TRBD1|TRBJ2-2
CASSGTGGKTGELFF
TGTGCCAGCAGTGGGACAGGGGGGAAAACCGGGGAGCTGTTTTTT
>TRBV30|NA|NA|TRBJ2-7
CAWSVLVRPGHPYEQYF
TGTGCCTGGAGTGTACTAGTACGTCCGGGACATCCTTACGAGCAGTACTTC
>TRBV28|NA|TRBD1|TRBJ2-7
CASSRRGQGVHEQYF
TGTGCCAGCAGTCGAAGGGGACAGGGAGTCCACGAGCAGTACTTC
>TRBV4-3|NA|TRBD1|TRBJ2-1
CASSQSGTGTVDEQFF
TGCGCCAGCAGCCAATCCGGGACAGGGACGGTCGATGAGCAGTTCTTC
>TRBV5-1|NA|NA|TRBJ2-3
CASSLGDRHTDTQYF
TGCGCCAGCAGCTTGGGTGACAGGCACACAGATACGCAGTATTTT
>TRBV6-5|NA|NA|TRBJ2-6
CASSYTGRGANVLTF
TGTGCCAGCAGTTACACAGGGCGGGGGGCCAACGTCCTGACTTTC
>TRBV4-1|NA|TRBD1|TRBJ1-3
CASSQDGQGGNTIYF
TGCGCCAGCAGCCAAGATGGACAGGGGGGAAACACCATATATTTT
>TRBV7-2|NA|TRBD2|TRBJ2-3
CASSSAVGSSGGTDTQYF
TGTGCCAGCAGCTCCGCCGTTGGATCTAGCGGGGGGACAGATACGCAGTATTTT
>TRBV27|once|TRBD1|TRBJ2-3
CASSSQGTDTQYF
TGTGCCAGCAGTTCACAGGGGACAGATACGCAGTATTTT
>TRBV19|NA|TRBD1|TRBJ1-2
CASTADRGLNGYTF
TGTGCCAGTACCGCGGACAGGGGATTAAATGGCTACACCTTC
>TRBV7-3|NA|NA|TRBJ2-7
CASSLGRDSYEQYF
TGTGCCAGCAGCTTGGGACGTGACTCCTACGAGCAGTACTTC
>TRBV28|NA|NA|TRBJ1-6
CASSSGSSYNSPLHF
TGTGCCAGCAGTTCGGGTAGCTCCTATAATTCACCCCTCCACTTT
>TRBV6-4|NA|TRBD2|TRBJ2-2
CASSELAGDNTGELFF
TGTGCCAGCAGTGAACTAGCGGGAGATAACACCGGGGAGCTGTTTTTT
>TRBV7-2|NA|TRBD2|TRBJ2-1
CASSFGRSSYNEQFF
TGTGCCAGCAGCTTCGGGAGGAGCTCCTACAATGAGCAGTTCTTC
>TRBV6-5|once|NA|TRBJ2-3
CASRPSGTDTQYF
TGTGCCAGCAGACCCTCAGGGACAGATACGCAGTATTTT
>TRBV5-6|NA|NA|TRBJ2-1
CASSLEGTDLRNSYNEQFF
TGTGCCAGCAGCTTGGAGGGTACGGACCTTCGGAACTCCTACAATGAGCAGTTCTTC
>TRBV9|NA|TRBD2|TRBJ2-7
CASSVDPSGRNEQYF
TGTGCCAGCAGCGTAGACCCTAGCGGGAGGAACGAGCAGTACTTC
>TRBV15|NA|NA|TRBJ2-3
CATAQDRGGDTQYF
TGTGCCACCGCCCAAGACAGGGGAGGGGATACGCAGTATTTT
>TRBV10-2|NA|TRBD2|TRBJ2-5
CASRTGTSGTQETQYF
TGCGCCAGCAGAACCGGGACTAGCGGGACCCAAGAGACCCAGTACTTC
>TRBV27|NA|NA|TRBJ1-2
CASSLRPGYTF
TGTGCCAGCAGTTTAAGACCGGGCTACACCTTC
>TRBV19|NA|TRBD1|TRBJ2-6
CASSQRQGGISGANVLTF
TGTGCCAGTAGCCAAAGACAGGGGGGCATCTCTGGGGCCAACGTCCTGACTTTC
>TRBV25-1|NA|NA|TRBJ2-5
CASSPQNIFQETQYF
TGTGCCAGCAGTCCCCAAAACATATTTCAAGAGACCCAGTACTTC
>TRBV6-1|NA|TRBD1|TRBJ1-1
CASSEQGARTEAFF
TGTGCCAGCAGTGAGCAGGGGGCGCGGACTGAAGCTTTCTTT
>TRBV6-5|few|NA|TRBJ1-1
CASSYSARFTEAFF
TGTGCCAGCAGTTACTCGGCCAGATTCACTGAAGCTTTCTTT
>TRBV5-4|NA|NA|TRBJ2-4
CASSWGAKNIQYF
TGTGCCAGCAGCTGGGGGGCCAAAAACATTCAGTACTTC
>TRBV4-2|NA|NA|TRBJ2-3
CASSQVPSPGVTDTQYF
TGTGCCAGCAGCCAAGTACCATCACCGGGCGTCACAGATACGCAGTATTTT
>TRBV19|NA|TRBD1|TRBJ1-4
CASSENRGANEKLFF
TGTGCCAGTAGTGAAAACAGGGGAGCTAATGAAAAACTGTTTTTT
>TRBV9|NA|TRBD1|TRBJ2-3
CASSRPGGTGTDTQYF
TGTGCCAGCAGCAGACCAGGGGGCACGGGCACAGATACGCAGTATTTT
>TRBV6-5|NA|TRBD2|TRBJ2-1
CASSSLGGAYNEQFF
TGTGCCAGCAGTTCCCTCGGGGGGGCATACAATGAGCAGTTCTTC
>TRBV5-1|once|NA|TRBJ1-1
CASSLGSGNTEAFF
TGCGCCAGCAGCTTGGGTTCAGGGAACACTGAAGCTTTCTTT
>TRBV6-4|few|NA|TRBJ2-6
CASSDNSGANVLTF
TGTGCCAGCAGTGACAACTCTGGGGCCAACGTCCTGACTTTC